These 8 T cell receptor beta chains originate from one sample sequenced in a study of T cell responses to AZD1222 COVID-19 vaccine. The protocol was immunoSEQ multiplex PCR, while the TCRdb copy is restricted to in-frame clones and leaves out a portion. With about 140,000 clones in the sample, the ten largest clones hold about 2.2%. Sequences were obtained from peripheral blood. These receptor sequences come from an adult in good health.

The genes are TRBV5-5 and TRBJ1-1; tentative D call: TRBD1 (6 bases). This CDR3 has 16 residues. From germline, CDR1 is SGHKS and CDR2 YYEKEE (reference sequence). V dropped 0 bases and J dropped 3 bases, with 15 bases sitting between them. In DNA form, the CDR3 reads TGTGCCAGCAGCTTGGTTCACAGGGCGACGGACACTGAAGCTTTCTTT. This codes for CASSLVHRATDTEAFF.

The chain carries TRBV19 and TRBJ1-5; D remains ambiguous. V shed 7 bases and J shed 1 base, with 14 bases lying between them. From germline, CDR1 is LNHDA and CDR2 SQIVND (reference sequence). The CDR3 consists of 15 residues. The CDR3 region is CASTSFPVSNQPQHF. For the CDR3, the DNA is TGTGCCAGTACCTCCTTCCCCGTCAGCAATCAGCCCCAGCATTTT.

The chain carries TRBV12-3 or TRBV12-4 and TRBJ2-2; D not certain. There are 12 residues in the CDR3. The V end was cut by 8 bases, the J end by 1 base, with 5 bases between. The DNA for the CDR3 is TGTGCCAGCGCTGAGAACACCGGGGAGCTGTTTTTT. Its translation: CASAENTGELFF.

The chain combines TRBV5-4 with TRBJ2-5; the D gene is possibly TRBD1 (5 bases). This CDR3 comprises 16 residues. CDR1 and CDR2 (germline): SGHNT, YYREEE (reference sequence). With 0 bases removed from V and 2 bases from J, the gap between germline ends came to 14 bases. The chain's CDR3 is CASSLGSAGKQETQYF. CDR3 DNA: TGTGCCAGCAGCTTGGGGTCGGCAGGGAAGCAAGAGACCCAGTACTTC.

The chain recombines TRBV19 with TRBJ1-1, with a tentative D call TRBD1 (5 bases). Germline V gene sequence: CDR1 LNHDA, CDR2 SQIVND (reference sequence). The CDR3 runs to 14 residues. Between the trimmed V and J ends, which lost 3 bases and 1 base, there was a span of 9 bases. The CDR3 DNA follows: TGTGCCAGTAGTATCTGGGGCACGAACACTGAAGCTTTCTTT. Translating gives CASSIWGTNTEAFF.

The chain's CDR3 is CASRLAGGYNEQFF. CDR3 in DNA: TGTGCCAGCAGACTAGCGGGGGGGTACAATGAGCAGTTCTTC. This sequence joins TRBV28 and TRBJ2-1, with TRBD2 matching 13 bases. J lost 4 bases, V lost 6 bases, and 0 bases had no gene match. CDR3 length equals 14 residues. Germline-derived CDR1 and CDR2 are MDHEN and SYDVKM.

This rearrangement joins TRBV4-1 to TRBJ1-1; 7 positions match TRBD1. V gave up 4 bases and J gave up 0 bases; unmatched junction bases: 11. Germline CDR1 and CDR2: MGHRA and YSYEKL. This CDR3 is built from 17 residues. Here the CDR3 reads CASSPGTARRLNTEAFF. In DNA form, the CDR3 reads TGCGCCAGCAGCCCCGGGACAGCCCGACGCCTGAACACTGAAGCTTTCTTT.

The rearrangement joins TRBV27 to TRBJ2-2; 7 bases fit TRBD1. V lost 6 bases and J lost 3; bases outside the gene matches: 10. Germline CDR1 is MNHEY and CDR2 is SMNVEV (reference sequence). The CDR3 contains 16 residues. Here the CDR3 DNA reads TGTGCCAGCAGACCCGACAGGGCGATCGACACCGGGGAGCTGTTTTTT. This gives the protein CASRPDRAIDTGELFF.